These 20 T cell receptor beta chains share one sample of origin, sequenced in a study of long-term antiretroviral therapy in people with HIV. The immunoSEQ assay was v3.0, run at survey level. Assay: immunoSEQ multiplex PCR; the TCRdb copy retains only in-frame clones and omits some. The repertoire holds approximately 25,000 clones, with more than 70% as singletons. The source material was unsorted PBMCs, sampled about 5 years after starting antiretroviral therapy. These receptors were obtained from a man aged 35 to 55 with HIV.

The V and J genes are TRBV18 and TRBJ2-7; no clear D. The CDR3 totals 13 residues. Between the trimmed V and J ends, which lost 1 base and 3 bases, there was a span of 7 bases. Per germline, CDR1 KGHSH and CDR2 LQKENI. CDR3 coding DNA: TGTGCCAGCTCACCACTCCACGGCTACGAGCAGTACTTC. It translates to CASSPLHGYEQYF. The entire variable domain, with the rest obtained from reference TRBV18 and TRBJ2-7, is as follows: NAGVMQNPRHLVRRRGQEARLRCSPMKGHSHVYWYRQLPEEGLKFMVYLQKENIIDESGMPKERFSAEFPKEGPSILRIQQVVRGDSAAYFCASSPLHGYEQYFGPGTRLTVT.

This clone appeared a single time. V is TRBV12-1 and J is TRBJ2-7. TRBV12-1 is a pseudogene. This CDR3 region has 10 residues. The CDR3, as DNA: TGTGCCAGCCCCTCCTACGAGCAGTACTTC. Protein: CASPSYEQYF.

This clone has just a few counts. The chain combines TRBV5-1 with TRBJ1-1; 7 positions match TRBD1. This CDR3 spans 17 amino acids. V shed 3 bases, J shed 1 base, and the junction held 12 bases outside the gene matches. Per the germline V gene, CDR1 is SGHRS and CDR2 is YFSETQ. The CDR3 bases are TGCGCCAGCAGCTCCGATACCGGGACAGAGACGAACACTGAAGCTTTCTTT. Amino acids: CASSSDTGTETNTEAFF.

This chain links TRBV6-5 with TRBJ2-7; TRBD1 aligns across 9 bases. In germline, CDR1 is MNHEY, CDR2 SVGAGI. The CDR3 length is 15 residues. The V gene end was trimmed by 4 bases and the J gene end by 8 bases; junction bases not matched to a gene: 12. For the CDR3, the DNA is TGTGCCAGCAGTTCTGGACAGGGGAAGGTTACAAAGCAGTACTTC. Protein: CASSSGQGKVTKQYF.

This clone was observed once. The chain couples TRBV10-1 to TRBJ2-3; D is possibly TRBD2 (5 bases). Germline CDR1 is WNHNN and CDR2 is SYGVQD (reference sequence). V was pared by 3 bases and J by 2 bases, with 9 bases between. CDR3 length: 14 amino acids. The CDR3 sequence is CASSDSGNTDTQYF. DNA for the CDR3: TGCGCCAGCAGTGATTCGGGGAACACAGATACGCAGTATTTT.

This sequence joins TRBV5-1 and TRBJ2-7; 7 positions agree with TRBD2. Trimming at V came to 2 bases and at J to 2 bases, leaving 7 bases not matched to a gene. There are 15 residues in the CDR3. CDR1 and CDR2 from the germline V gene are SGHRS and YFSETQ. Here the CDR3 reads CASSFGRESTYEQYF. In nucleotides, the CDR3 is TGCGCCAGCAGCTTCGGGCGGGAGAGTACCTACGAGCAGTACTTC.

In its sample, this clone was seen a few times. The rearrangement joins TRBV11-2 to TRBJ1-6; D gene ambiguous. Germline assignment: CDR1 SGHAT and CDR2 FQNNGV. There are 14 residues in the CDR3. Trimming removed 3 bases at V and 5 bases at J, with 8 bases between. CDR3 in DNA: TGTGCCAGCAGCTTCGGGCAGGATAATTCACCCCTCCACTTT. Its translation is CASSFGQDNSPLHF.

V gene TRBV13 combines with J gene TRBJ1-4, with D tentatively TRBD1 (5 bases). Per germline, CDR1 PRHDT and CDR2 FYEKMQ (reference sequence). The CDR3 has 14 residues. The V gene lost 5 bases and the J gene lost 7 bases, with 14 bases spanning the gap. The CDR3 loop is CASSKGVMSEKLFF. CDR3 bases: TGTGCCAGCAGCAAAGGGGTAATGTCTGAAAAACTGTTTTTT.

This chain joins TRBV29-1 and TRBJ2-5, with unresolved D. V lost 6 bases and J 5 bases, leaving 13 bases between the germline ends. This CDR3 comprises 12 residues. Germline V gene data show CDR1 as SQVTM and CDR2 as ANQGSEA. DNA of the CDR3: TGCAGCGTGAGCACGATGTTTGAGACCCAGTACTTC. It encodes CSVSTMFETQYF.

The chain is built from TRBV6-6 and TRBJ1-2; maybe TRBD1 (6 bases). The CDR3 length is 13 residues. Trimming left V 3 bases short and J 5 bases short, with 10 bases between. Germline V gene lookup returns CDR1 MNHNY and CDR2 SVGAGI (reference sequence). The CDR3 spells CASSYTGLYGYTF. The CDR3 nucleotides read TGTGCCAGCAGTTATACAGGGCTGTATGGCTACACCTTC.

The rearrangement links TRBV15 to TRBJ2-4; D is perhaps TRBD1 or TRBD2 (5 bases each). Germline CDR1 LNHNV, CDR2 YYDKDF (reference sequence). The CDR3 loop spans 13 amino acids. V lost 3 bases and J lost 12, with 15 bases in between. CDR3 in amino acids: CATSRGPAEGQYF. The CDR3 DNA reads TGTGCCACCAGCAGGGGACCCGCCGAGGGTCAGTACTTC.

This chain links TRBV29-1 with TRBJ1-2, with 10 nucleotides matching TRBD1. The CDR3 is made up of 15 amino acids. Germline CDR1 reads SQVTM; CDR2 reads ANQGSEA. The J segment lost 3 bases and the V segment lost 6 bases, leaving 10 bases of the junction unmatched. The CDR3 DNA reads TGCAGCGTAGAGGGTGGGGACAGGGGCGACTATGGCTACACCTTC. It specifies CSVEGGDRGDYGYTF.

This clone was seen a single time. V usage is TRBV7-3 and J usage is TRBJ2-7; 10 bases agree with TRBD1. Germline V gene sequence: CDR1 SGHTA, CDR2 FQGTGA. V lost 3 bases to trimming and J lost 2 bases; unmatched junction nucleotides: 4. This CDR3 contains 15 residues. CDR3 residues: CASSLAGTGAYEQYF. In DNA, the CDR3 is TGTGCCAGCAGCTTGGCCGGGACAGGGGCCTACGAGCAGTACTTC.

The chain recombines TRBV5-4 with TRBJ1-6; TRBD1 might be the D (5 bases). Trimming shortened V by 0 bases and J by 8 bases, and 15 bases separated the two germline ends. The CDR3 totals 16 residues. CDR1 and CDR2 from the germline V gene are SGHNT and YYREEE (reference sequence). The CDR3 coding sequence is TGTGCCAGCAGCTTGGCCGGAGGGGCTGGGGATTCACCCCTCCACTTT. This codes for CASSLAGGAGDSPLHF.

The genes are TRBV7-9 and TRBJ2-3; D call uncertain. Germline CDR1 is SEHNR and CDR2 is FQNEAQ (reference sequence). The CDR3 is 15 amino acids. Trimming left V 8 bases short and J 3 bases short, with 18 bases between. CDR3 sequence reads: CASLRNAVGTDTQYF. The DNA of the CDR3 is TGTGCCAGCCTTAGGAATGCGGTTGGGACAGATACGCAGTATTTT.

This chain uses TRBV6-5 with TRBJ1-5; D is undetermined. The CDR3 loop spans 10 amino acids. The V and J ends lost 9 bases and 6 bases respectively, with 6 bases between them. Germline V gene data show CDR1 as MNHEY and CDR2 as SVGAGI. In nucleotides, the CDR3 is TGTGCCAGGGTGGGTCAGCCCCAGCATTTT. This codes for CARVGQPQHF.

The chain links TRBV5-5 to TRBJ2-7, with 8 bases that match TRBD1. The germline V gene encodes CDR1 SGHKS and CDR2 YYEKEE (reference sequence). The junction had 7 bases not matched to a gene; V was cut back by 0 bases and J by 8 bases. The CDR3 extends over 14 amino acids. The CDR3 coding sequence is TGTGCCAGCAGCTTGGGACAGGGGATGTCCCAGCAGTACTTC. As protein: CASSLGQGMSQQYF. Together with reference TRBV5-5 and TRBJ2-7, the CDR3 gives the full variable domain: DAGVTQSPTHLIKTRGQQVTLRCSPISGHKSVSWYQQVLGQGPQFIFQYYEKEERGRGNFPDRFSARQFPNYSSELNVNALLLGDSALYLCASSLGQGMSQQYFGPGTRLTVT.

The chain uses TRBV5-6 and TRBJ2-7; no clear D gene. Germline lookup yields CDR1 SGHDT and CDR2 YYEEEE. The CDR3 contains 16 residues. The germline V and J ends were trimmed by 2 bases and 0 bases, with 15 bases remaining between them. CDR3 sequence: CASSFLTQYPSYEQYF. DNA of the CDR3: TGTGCCAGCAGCTTCCTCACTCAATACCCCTCCTACGAGCAGTACTTC. The full variable domain, its missing parts supplied by reference TRBV5-6 and TRBJ2-7, is DAGVTQSPTHLIKTRGQQVTLRCSPKSGHDTVSWYQQALGQGPQFIFQYYEEEERQRGNFPDRFSGHQFPNYSSELNVNALLLGDSALYLCASSFLTQYPSYEQYFGPGTRLTVT.

V is TRBV7-8 and J is TRBJ1-4; D not resolved. The CDR3 runs 14 residues. Germline CDR1 SGHVS, CDR2 FQNEAQ. With 7 bases removed from V and 5 bases from J, the gap between germline ends came to 14 bases. CDR3 region: CASTLGRSNEKLFF. CDR3 sequence (DNA): TGTGCCAGCACGCTTGGAAGGTCCAATGAAAAACTGTTTTTT.

The chain is built from TRBV27 and TRBJ2-1, with D perhaps matching TRBD2 (5 bases). V was pared by 8 bases and J by 0 bases, with 11 bases between. The CDR3 consists of 14 residues. Looked up from germline, CDR1 is MNHEY and CDR2 is SMNVEV (reference sequence). CDR3 sequence: CASVGAGSYNEQFF. In DNA, the CDR3 is TGTGCCAGCGTGGGAGCAGGCTCCTACAATGAGCAGTTCTTC.